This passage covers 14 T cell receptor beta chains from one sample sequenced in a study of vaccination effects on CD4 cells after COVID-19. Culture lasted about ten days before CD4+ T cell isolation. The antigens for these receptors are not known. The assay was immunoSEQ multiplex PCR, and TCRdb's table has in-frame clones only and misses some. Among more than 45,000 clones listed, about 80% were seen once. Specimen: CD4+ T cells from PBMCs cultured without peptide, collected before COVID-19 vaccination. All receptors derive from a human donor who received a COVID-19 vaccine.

The DNA of the CDR3 is TGTGCCAGCAGTCCGGGACAGGGGTATGGCTACACCTTC. Translation gives CASSPGQGYGYTF. V and J are TRBV28 and TRBJ1-2, with 10 bases fitting TRBD1. CDR3 size: 13 residues. V shed 5 bases and J 5 bases; nucleotides not matched to a gene: 2. Germline loops: CDR1 MDHEN, CDR2 SYDVKM.

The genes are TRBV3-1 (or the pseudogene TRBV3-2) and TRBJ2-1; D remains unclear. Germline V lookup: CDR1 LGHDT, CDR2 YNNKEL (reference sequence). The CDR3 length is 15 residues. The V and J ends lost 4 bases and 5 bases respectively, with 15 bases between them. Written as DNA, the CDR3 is TGTGCCAGCAGCCGAAGACCGAGGACGGACAATGAGCAGTTCTTC. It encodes CASSRRPRTDNEQFF.

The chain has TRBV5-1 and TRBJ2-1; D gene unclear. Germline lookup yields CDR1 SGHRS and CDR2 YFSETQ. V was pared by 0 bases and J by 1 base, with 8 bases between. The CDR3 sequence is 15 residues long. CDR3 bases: TGCGCCAGCAGCTTGGTAGACGCGTCCTACAATGAGCAGTTCTTC. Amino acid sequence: CASSLVDASYNEQFF. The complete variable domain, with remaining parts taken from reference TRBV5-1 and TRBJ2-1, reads KAGVTQTPRYLIKTRGQQVTLSCSPISGHRSVSWYQQTPGQGLQFLFEYFSETQRNKGNFPGRFSGRQFSNSRSEMNVSTLELGDSALYLCASSLVDASYNEQFFGPGTRLTVL.

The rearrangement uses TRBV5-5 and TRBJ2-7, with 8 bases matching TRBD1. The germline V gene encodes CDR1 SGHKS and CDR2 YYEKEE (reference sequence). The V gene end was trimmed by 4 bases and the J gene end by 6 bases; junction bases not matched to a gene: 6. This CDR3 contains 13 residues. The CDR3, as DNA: TGTGCCAGCAGCACGGACAGGGCTCGCGAGCAGTACGTC. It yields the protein CASSTDRAREQYV.

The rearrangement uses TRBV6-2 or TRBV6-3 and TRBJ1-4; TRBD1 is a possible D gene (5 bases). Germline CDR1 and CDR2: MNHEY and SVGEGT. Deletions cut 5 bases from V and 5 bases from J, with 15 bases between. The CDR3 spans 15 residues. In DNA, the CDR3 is TGTGCCAGCAGTCCGACGGGACTGGGGAATGAAAAACTGTTTTTT. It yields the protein CASSPTGLGNEKLFF.

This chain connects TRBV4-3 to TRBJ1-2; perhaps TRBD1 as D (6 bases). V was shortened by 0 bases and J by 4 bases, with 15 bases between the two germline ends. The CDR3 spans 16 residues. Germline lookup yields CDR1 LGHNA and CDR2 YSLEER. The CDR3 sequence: CASSQDTGYLGYGYTF. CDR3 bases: TGCGCCAGCAGCCAAGATACAGGGTATCTTGGCTATGGCTACACCTTC.

In nucleotides, the CDR3 is TGTGCCAGCTCGCGGGGGACAGGGGTAGGGGAGCAGTACGTC. Its translation is CASSRGTGVGEQYV. The rearrangement links TRBV18 to TRBJ2-7, with 10 nucleotides matching TRBD1. There are 14 residues in the CDR3. Germline-derived CDR1 and CDR2 are KGHSH and LQKENI. V trimming: 6 bases; J trimming: 7 bases; junction bases outside the gene matches: 9.

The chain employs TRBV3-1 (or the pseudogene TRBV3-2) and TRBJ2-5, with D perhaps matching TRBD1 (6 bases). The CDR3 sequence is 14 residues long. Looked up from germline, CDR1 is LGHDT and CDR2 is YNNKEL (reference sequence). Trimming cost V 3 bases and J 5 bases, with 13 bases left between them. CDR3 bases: TGTGCCAGCAGCCATGTTGGTAGGGGGGAGACCCAGTACTTC. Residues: CASSHVGRGETQYF.

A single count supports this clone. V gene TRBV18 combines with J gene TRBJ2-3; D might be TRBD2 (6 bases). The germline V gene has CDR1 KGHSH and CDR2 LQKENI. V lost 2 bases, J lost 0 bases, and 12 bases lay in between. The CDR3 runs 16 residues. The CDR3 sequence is CASSPNPGTSTDTQYF. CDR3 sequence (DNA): TGTGCCAGCTCACCAAACCCCGGGACTAGCACAGATACGCAGTATTTT.

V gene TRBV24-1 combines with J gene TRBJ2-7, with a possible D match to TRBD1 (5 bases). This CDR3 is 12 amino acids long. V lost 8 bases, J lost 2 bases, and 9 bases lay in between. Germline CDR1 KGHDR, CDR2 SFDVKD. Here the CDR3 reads CATKTGPYEQYV. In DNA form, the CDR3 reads TGTGCCACCAAAACAGGTCCCTACGAGCAGTACGTC.

The DNA of the CDR3 is TGTGCCAGCAGCCCGGGTTGGGGCAGGGCGCAAGAGACCCAGTACTTC. Its translation is CASSPGWGRAQETQYF. The chain combines TRBV7-3 with TRBJ2-5; D may be TRBD1 (5 bases). Germline CDR1 and CDR2: SGHTA and FQGTGA. V was clipped by 5 bases and J by 2 bases, with 18 bases between them. The CDR3 covers 16 residues.

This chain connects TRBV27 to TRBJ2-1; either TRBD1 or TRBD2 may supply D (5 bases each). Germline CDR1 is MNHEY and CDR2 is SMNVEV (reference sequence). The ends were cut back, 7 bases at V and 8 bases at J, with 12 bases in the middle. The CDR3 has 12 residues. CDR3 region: CASTRGGHEQFF. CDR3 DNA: TGTGCCAGCACCCGGGGCGGTCATGAGCAGTTCTTC.

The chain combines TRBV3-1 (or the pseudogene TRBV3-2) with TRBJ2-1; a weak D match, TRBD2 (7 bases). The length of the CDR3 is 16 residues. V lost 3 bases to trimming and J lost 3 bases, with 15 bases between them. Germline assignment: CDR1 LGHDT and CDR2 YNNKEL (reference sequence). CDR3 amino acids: CASSQTRGGLYNEQFF. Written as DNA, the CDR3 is TGTGCCAGCAGCCAGACCCGCGGGGGCCTCTACAATGAGCAGTTCTTC.

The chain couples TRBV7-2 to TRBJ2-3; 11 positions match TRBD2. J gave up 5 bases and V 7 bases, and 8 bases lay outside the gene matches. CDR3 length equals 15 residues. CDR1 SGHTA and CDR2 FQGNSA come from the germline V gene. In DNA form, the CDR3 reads TGTGCCAGCAAAATTCGACTAGCGGGGTTAGATACGCAGTATTTT. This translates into CASKIRLAGLDTQYF.